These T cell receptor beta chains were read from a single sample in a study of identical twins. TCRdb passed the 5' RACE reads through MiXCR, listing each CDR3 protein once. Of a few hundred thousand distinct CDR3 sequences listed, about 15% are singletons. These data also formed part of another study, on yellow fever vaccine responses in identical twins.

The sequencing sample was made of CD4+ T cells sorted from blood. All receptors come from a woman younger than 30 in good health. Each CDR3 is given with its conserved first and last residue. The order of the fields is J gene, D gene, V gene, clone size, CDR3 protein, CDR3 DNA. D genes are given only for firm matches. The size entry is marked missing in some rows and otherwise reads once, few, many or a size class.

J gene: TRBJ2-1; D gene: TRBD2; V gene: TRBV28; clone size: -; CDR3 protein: CASSLFGLAGGYNEQFF; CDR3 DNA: TGTGCCAGCAGTTTATTCGGACTAGCGGGAGGGTACAATGAGCAGTTCTTC
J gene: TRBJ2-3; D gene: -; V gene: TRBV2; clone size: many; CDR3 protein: CASSDLDQTPDTQYF; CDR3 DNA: TGTGCCAGCAGTGACTTGGACCAGACCCCCGATACGCAGTATTTT
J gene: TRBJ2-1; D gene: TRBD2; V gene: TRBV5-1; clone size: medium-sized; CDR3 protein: CASSLAGASYNEQFF; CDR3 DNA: TGCGCCAGCAGCTTAGCGGGGGCCTCCTACAATGAGCAGTTCTTC
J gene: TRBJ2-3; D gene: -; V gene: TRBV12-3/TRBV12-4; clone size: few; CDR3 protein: CASSLNAVDTQYF; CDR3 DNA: TGTGCCAGCAGTTTGAACGCGGTGGATACGCAGTATTTT
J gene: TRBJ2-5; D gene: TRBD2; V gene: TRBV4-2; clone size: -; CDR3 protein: CASSQDRGGQETQYF; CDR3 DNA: TGTGCCAGCAGCCAAGATCGGGGGGGCCAAGAGACCCAGTACTTC
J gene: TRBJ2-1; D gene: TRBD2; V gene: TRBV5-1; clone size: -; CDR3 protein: CASSFGSGTGNEQFF; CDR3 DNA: TGCGCCAGCAGCTTTGGAAGCGGGACTGGCAATGAGCAGTTCTTC
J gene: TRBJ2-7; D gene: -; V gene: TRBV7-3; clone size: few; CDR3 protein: CASSLGAGFAQYF; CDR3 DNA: TGTGCCAGCAGCTTAGGGGCTGGCTTTGCGCAGTACTTC
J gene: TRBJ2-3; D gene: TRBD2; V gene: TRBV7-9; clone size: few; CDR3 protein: CASTGTSGRDTQYF; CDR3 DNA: TGTGCCAGCACCGGGACTAGCGGGAGAGATACGCAGTATTTT
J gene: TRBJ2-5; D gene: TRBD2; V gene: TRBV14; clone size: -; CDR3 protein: CASSLIAGGGTQYF; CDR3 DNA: TGTGCCAGCAGCCTTATAGCGGGAGGGGGTACCCAGTACTTC
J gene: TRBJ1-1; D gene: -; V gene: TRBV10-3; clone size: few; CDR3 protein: CASKTADTEAFF; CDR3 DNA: TGTGCCAGTAAAACAGCGGACACTGAAGCTTTCTTT
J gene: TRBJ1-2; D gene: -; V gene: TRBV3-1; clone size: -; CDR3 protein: CASNLAGQNYGYTF; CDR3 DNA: TGTGCCAGCAATTTAGCAGGGCAAAACTATGGCTACACCTTC
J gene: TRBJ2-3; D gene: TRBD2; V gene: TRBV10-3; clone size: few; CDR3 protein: CAIMRAGSTTDTQYF; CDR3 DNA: TGTGCCATCATGCGAGCGGGGAGTACTACAGATACGCAGTATTTT
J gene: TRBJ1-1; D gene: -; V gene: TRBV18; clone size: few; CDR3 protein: CASSAFQDTEAFF; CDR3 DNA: TGTGCCAGCTCCGCGTTCCAGGACACTGAAGCTTTCTTT
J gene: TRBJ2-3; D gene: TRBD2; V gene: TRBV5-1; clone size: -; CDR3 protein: CASSKASGGDPDTQYF; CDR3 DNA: TGCGCCAGCAGCAAAGCTAGCGGGGGGGACCCAGATACGCAGTATTTT
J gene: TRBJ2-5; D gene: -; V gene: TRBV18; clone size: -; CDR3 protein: CASSPPSPGAGETQYF; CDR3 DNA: TGTGCCAGCTCACCACCGTCCCCAGGGGCGGGAGAGACCCAGTACTTC
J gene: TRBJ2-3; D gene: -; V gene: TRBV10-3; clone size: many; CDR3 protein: CAISPRSGSTDTQYF; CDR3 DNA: TGTGCCATCAGCCCCCGGTCGGGGAGCACAGATACGCAGTATTTT
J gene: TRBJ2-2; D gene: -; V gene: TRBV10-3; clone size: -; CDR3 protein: CAISELQGLSKTGELFF; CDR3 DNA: TGTGCCATCAGTGAGTTACAGGGTCTGTCGAAGACCGGGGAGCTGTTTTTT
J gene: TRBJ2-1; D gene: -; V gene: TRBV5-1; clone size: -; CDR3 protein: CASALGSGHEQFF; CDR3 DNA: TGCGCCAGCGCGCTTGGGTCGGGTCATGAGCAGTTCTTC
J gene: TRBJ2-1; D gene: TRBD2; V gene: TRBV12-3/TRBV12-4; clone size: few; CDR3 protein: CASSLTAGGPEQFF; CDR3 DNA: TGTGCCAGCAGTTTGACCGCGGGGGGGCCTGAGCAGTTCTTC
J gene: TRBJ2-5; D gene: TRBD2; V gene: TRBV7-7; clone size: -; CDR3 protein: CASSRGTSGGAPQETQYF; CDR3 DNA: TGTGCCAGCAGCCGCGGGACTAGCGGGGGGGCCCCGCAAGAGACCCAGTACTTC
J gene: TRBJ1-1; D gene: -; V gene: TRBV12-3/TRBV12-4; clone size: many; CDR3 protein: CASSRRGFSSEAFF; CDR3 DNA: TGTGCCAGCAGTCGGAGGGGGTTTAGCTCTGAAGCTTTCTTT
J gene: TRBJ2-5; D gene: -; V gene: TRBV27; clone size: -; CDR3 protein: CASGAHRAETQYF; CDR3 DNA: TGTGCCAGCGGGGCGCACAGGGCGGAGACCCAGTACTTC